The subject of this entry is one T cell receptor beta chain. The antigen remains unidentified. Germline V gives CDR1 SGHTA, CDR2 FQGNSA. This CDR3 has 13 amino acids. After removal of 4 bases from V and 6 bases from J, the junction contained 5 bases not matched to a gene. The PCR made use of 60 Vbeta and 13 Jbeta primers. TCRdb's copy holds only in-frame clones and misses some; the assay was immunoSEQ multiplex PCR. The sample holds some 140,000 clones. The data belong to a study of cytomegalovirus exposure and HLA in healthy donors. Study outcomes and limitations: Reported results showed that the classifier diagnosed cytomegalovirus status with high specificity and sensitivity. Cytomegalovirus-associated status was assigned to about 160 TCR beta chains. What a later analysis showed was that several of the most significant clusters appeared linked to common viral pathogens. The productive fraction for most TCR beta V segments was about 87% or about 30% in an earlier analysis.

The V gene is TRBV7-2, the J gene TRBJ1-2, with 7 bases matching TRBD1. The material sequenced was PBMCs. This TCR was sampled from a woman aged 40 to 50 in good health and CMV-seronegative. CDR3: CASSSTGWDGYTF. As DNA, the CDR3 is TGTGCCAGCAGCTCGACAGGGTGGGATGGCTACACCTTC.